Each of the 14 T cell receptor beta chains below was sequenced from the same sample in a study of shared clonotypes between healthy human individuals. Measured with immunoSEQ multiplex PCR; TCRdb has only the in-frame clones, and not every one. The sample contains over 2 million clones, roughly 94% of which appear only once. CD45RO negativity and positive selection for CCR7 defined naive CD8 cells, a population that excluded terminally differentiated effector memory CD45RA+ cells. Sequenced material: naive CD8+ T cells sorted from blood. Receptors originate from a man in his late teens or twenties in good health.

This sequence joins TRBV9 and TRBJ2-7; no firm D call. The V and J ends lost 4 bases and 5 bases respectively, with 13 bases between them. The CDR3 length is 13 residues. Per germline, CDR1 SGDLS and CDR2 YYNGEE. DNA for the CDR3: TGTGCCAGCAGCTCCCCCCGTACAGACGAGCAGTACTTC. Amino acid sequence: CASSSPRTDEQYF.

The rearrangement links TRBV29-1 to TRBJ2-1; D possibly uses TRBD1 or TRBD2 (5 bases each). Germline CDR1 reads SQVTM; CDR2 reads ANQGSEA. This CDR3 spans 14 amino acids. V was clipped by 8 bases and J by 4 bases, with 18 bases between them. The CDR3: CSHTPGTGYNEQFF. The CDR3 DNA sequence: TGCAGCCATACCCCCGGGACCGGATACAATGAGCAGTTCTTC.

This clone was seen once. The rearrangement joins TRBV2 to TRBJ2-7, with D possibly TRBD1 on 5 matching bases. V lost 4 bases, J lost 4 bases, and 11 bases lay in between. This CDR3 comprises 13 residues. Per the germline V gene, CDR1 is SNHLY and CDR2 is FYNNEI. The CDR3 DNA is TGTGCCAGCAGTGGACTGACAGAATACGAGCAGTACTTC. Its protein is CASSGLTEYEQYF.

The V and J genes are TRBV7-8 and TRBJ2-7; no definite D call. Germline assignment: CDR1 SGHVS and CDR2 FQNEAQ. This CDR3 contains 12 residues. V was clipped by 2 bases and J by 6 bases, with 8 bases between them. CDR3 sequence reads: CASSLTSGEQYF. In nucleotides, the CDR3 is TGTGCCAGCAGCTTAACGTCCGGCGAGCAGTACTTC.

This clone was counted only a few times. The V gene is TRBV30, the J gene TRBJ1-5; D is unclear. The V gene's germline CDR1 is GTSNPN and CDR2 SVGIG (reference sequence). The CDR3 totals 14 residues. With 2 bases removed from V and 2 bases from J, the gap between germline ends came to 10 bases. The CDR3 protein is CAWSRGSGNQPQHF. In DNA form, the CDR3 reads TGTGCCTGGAGTCGGGGTTCGGGCAATCAGCCCCAGCATTTT.

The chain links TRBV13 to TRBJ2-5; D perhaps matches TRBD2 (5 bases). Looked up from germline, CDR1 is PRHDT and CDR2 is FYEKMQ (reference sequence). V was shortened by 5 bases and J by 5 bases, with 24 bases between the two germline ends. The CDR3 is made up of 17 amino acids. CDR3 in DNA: TGTGCCAGCAGCATAAAGGCATGGGCCCACGGGGATGAGACCCAGTACTTC. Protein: CASSIKAWAHGDETQYF.

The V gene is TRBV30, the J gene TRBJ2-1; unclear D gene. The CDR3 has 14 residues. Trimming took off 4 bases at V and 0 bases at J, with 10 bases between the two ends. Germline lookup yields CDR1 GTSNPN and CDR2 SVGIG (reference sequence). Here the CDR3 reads CAWTSVSSYNEQFF. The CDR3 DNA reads TGTGCCTGGACATCCGTAAGCTCCTACAATGAGCAGTTCTTC. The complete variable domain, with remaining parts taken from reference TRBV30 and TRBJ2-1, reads SQTIHQWPATLVQPVGSPLSLECTVEGTSNPNLYWYRQAAGRGLQLLFYSVGIGQISSEVPQNLSASRPQDRQFILSSKKLLLSDSGFYLCAWTSVSSYNEQFFGPGTRLTVL.

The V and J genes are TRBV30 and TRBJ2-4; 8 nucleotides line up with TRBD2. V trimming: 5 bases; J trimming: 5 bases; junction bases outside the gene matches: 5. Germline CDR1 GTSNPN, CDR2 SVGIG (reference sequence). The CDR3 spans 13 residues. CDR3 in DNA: TGTGCCTGGGAGGGACTAGGGGAAAACATTCAGTACTTC. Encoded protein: CAWEGLGENIQYF.

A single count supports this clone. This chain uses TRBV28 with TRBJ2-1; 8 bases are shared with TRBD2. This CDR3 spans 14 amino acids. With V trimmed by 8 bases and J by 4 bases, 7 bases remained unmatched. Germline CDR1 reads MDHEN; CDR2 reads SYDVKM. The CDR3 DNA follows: TGTGCCAGCGAGGGACTAGGGGGTTACAATGAGCAGTTCTTC. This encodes CASEGLGGYNEQFF.

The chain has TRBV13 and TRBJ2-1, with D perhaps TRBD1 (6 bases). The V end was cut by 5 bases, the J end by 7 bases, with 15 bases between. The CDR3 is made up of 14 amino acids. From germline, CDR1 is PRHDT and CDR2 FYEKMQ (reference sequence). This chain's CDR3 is CASSPQAGENEQFF. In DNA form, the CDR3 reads TGTGCCAGCAGCCCCCAAGCAGGGGAAAATGAGCAGTTCTTC.

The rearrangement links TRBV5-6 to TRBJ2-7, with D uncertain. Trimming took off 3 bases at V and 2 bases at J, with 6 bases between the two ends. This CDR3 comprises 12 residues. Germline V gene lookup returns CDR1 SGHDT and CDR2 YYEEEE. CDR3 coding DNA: TGTGCCAGCAGCTATCAAACCTACGAGCAGTACTTC. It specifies CASSYQTYEQYF.

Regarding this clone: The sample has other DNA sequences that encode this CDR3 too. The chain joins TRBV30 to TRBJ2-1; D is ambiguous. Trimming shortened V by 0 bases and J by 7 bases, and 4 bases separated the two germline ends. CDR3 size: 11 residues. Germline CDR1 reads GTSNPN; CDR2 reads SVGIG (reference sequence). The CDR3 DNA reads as TGTGCCTGGAGTGTTTCAAATGAGCAGTTCTTC. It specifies CAWSVSNEQFF.

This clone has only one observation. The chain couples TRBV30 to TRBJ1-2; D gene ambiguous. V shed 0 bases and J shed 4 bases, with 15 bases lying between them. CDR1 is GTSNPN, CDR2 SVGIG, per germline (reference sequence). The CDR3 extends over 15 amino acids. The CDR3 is CAWSVDLSLFYGYTF. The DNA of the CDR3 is TGTGCCTGGAGTGTGGATCTCTCCCTTTTCTATGGCTACACCTTC.

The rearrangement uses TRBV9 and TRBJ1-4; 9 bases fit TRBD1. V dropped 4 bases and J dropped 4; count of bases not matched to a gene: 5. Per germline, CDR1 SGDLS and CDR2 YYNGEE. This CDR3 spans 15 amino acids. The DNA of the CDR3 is TGTGCCAGCAGCTCAGGACAGGGGTATAATGAAAAACTGTTTTTT. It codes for CASSSGQGYNEKLFF.